This TCR beta chain was documented in a study of blood T cell repertoires in COVID-19. Study summary: Acute and convalescent COVID-19 specimens originated in the United States, Italy and Spain. Sources were T cells, B-cell-depleted T cells, or PBMCs; the material itself was cDNA or gDNA.

The length of the CDR3 is 15 residues. V was pared by 3 bases and J by 2 bases, with 3 bases of the junction left unmatched. Per germline, CDR1 SGHRS and CDR2 YFSETQ. In the original processing: It was from reference gene primer amplification that nucleated cell counts were estimated. The table came from immunoSEQ multiplex PCR; TCRdb's copy has only in-frame clones and leaves some out. For V, J and clone size, that table is used; D and trimming come from the DNA. The sample lists tens of thousands of clones, approximately 88% seen once, with 6% to 7% in the top ten. This TCR came from a human donor in a cohort sampled during active COVID-19. The sequencing sample was made of peripheral blood. V is TRBV5-1 and J is TRBJ1-3; the match to TRBD1 covers 9 bases. The CDR3 here is CASSWGQGTGNTIYF. CDR3 sequence (DNA): TGCGCCAGCAGCTGGGGACAGGGAACTGGAAACACCATATATTTT.